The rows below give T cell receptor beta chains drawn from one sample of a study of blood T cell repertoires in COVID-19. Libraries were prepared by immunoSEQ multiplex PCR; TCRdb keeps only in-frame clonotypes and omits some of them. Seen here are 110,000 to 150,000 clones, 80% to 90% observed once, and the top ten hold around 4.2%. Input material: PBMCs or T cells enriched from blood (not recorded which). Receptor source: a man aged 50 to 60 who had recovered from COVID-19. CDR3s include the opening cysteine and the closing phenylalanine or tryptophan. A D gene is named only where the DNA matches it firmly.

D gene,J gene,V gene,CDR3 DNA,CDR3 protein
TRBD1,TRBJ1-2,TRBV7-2,TGTGCCAGCAGCTCGTCCCCGGGACAGGCATTCTATGGCTACACCTTC,CASSSSPGQAFYGYTF
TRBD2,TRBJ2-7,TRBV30,TGTGCCTGTGGACTAGCGGGAGGGTTCGAGCAGTACTTC,CACGLAGGFEQYF
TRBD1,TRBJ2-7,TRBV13,TGTGCCAGCAGCTTCGGACAGGGAATTCACGAGCAGTACTTC,CASSFGQGIHEQYF
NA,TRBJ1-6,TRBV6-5,TGTGCCAGCAGTCCCGGGCAGGAGGGAAGTTCACCCCTCCACTTT,CASSPGQEGSSPLHF
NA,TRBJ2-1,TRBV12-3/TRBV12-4,TGTGCCAGCAGTCGCGGGATATACAATGAGCAGTTCTTC,CASSRGIYNEQFF
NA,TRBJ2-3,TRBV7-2,TGTGCCAGCAGCTCCGGAGGGAGCAGGGATACGCAGTATTTT,CASSSGGSRDTQYF
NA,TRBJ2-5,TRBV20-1,TGCAGTGCTAGTTTAGTTAGCGGCCAAGAGACCCAGTACTTC,CSASLVSGQETQYF
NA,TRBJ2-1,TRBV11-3,TGTGCCAGCAGCCTGAGGAGGGGGCGGGCGTACAATGAGCAGTTCTTC,CASSLRRGRAYNEQFF
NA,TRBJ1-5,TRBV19,TGTGCCAGTAGTCCTCAGACAGCTTATAGCAATCAGCCCCAGCATTTT,CASSPQTAYSNQPQHF
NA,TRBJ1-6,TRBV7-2,TGTGCCAGCAGCTTAGGGGGCCCGGGTAATTCACCCCTCCACTTT,CASSLGGPGNSPLHF
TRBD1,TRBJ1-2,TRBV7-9,TGTGCCAGCAGCTCCACCGGGACAGGGAGTGGCTACACCTTC,CASSSTGTGSGYTF
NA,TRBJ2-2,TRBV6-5,TGTGCCAGCAGGAGGGCGGGCGGGGAGCTGTTTTTT,CASRRAGGELFF
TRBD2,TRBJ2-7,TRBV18,TGTGCCAGCTCGGTCAGAGCTAGCGGGAGCGGGGTCTACGAGCAGTACTTC,CASSVRASGSGVYEQYF
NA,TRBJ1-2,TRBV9,TGTGCCAGCAGCGTAGGACAGCCTAACTATGGCTACACCTTC,CASSVGQPNYGYTF
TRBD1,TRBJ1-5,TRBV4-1,TGCGCCAGCAGCCAAGGCGACAGGGCCAGAAGCAATCAGCCCCAGCATTTT,CASSQGDRARSNQPQHF
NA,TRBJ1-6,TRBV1,TGCACCAGCAGCCAAGTCAACCCGGGGGACTATAATTCACCCCTCCACTTT,CTSSQVNPGDYNSPLHF
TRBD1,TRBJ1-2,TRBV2,TGTGCCAGTCCGGGACAGGGGGATTACACCTTC,CASPGQGDYTF
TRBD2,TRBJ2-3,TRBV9,TGTGCCAGCAGCGCCCAGTGGACTAGCGGTACTAGCACAGATACGCAGTATTTT,CASSAQWTSGTSTDTQYF
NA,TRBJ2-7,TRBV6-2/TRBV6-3,TGTGCCAGCAGTTACTCGTCACGTCGCGGAGCCCACCTCTACGAGCAGTACTTC,CASSYSSRRGAHLYEQYF
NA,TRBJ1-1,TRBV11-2,TGTGCCAGCAGCTTAGCCGGACAAGGTACTGAAGCTTTCTTT,CASSLAGQGTEAFF
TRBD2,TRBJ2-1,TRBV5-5,TGTGCCAGCAGATTGGCTGAGCGGGGAAGGGGCAATGAGCAGTTCTTC,CASRLAERGRGNEQFF
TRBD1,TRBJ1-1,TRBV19,TGTGCCAGTAGTTTGGGACAGGGTGTGATTACTGAAGCTTTCTTT,CASSLGQGVITEAFF
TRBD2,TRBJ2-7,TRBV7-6,TGTGCCAGCACCCCCGGGACTAGCGGGAGGGCCTTTTCCGAGCAGTACTTC,CASTPGTSGRAFSEQYF
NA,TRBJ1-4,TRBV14,TGTGCCAGCCAAAAAACCGGACACCTTTCGCGCAATGAAAAACTGTTTTTT,CASQKTGHLSRNEKLFF
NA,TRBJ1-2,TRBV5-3,TGTGCCAGAAAGCCGGGGGTAAACTATGGCTACACCTTC,CARKPGVNYGYTF
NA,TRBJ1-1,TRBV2,TGTGCCAGCACGACTCAGGGGAACACTGAAGCTTTCTTT,CASTTQGNTEAFF
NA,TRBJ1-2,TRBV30,TGTGCCTGGAGTTCGGTCGTCGGGGTTTACTACACCTTC,CAWSSVVGVYYTF
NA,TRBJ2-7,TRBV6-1,TGTGCCAGCAGTGAAGCGATGGCCGGGGGAGTCGACGAGCAGTACTTC,CASSEAMAGGVDEQYF
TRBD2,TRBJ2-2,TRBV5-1,TGCGCCAGCAGCAACCAGTTAGCGGGGGAGTCCGTGGGGGAGCTGTTTTTT,CASSNQLAGESVGELFF
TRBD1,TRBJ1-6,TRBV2,TGTGCCAGCAGTTCTCCGGACAGGGTGGGTCTAGGAAATTCACCCCTCCACTTT,CASSSPDRVGLGNSPLHF
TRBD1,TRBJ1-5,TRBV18,TGTGCCAGCTCACCGCAGCCGGGACAGTTTGATCAGCCCCAGCATTTT,CASSPQPGQFDQPQHF
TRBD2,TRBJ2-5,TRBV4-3,TGCGCCAGCAGCCCAGGGACTAGCGGGAGATTAACAGAGACCCAGTACTTC,CASSPGTSGRLTETQYF
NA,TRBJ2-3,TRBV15,TGTGCCACCAGCAGAGATGGAGGGGGCGGCACAGATACGCAGTATTTT,CATSRDGGGGTDTQYF
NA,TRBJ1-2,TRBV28,TGTGCCAGCAGTTCAAACAGGAACTATGGCTACACCTTC,CASSSNRNYGYTF
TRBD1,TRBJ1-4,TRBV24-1,TGTGCCACCAGTGGGGACAGCGTTGAAAAACTGTTTTTT,CATSGDSVEKLFF
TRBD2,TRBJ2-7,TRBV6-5,TGTGCCTATCTAGCGGGACCACTCTCCTACGAGCAGTACTTC,CAYLAGPLSYEQYF